What follows are 23 T cell receptor beta chains derived from one specimen sequenced in a study of CD8 T cells in Susac syndrome (dated by TCRdb to about 2019). Library preparation was by the immunoSEQ multiplex PCR assay. RNA was extracted using the RNeasy kit, and roughly 0.5 to 1 ug of the RNA was reverse transcribed with random hexamers. Using fastp trimming at Q25 and MiXCR clonotype assembly, TCRdb reanalyzed the public sequencing data and kept in-frame beta chains. Under each unique CDR3 protein, matching rows form one entry showing the most common genes and DNA. This sample lists fewer than 80,000 distinct CDR3 sequences; around 93% were detected once. Together, the top ten hold roughly 0.24% of the sample. The sample taken for sequencing was CD8+ T cells from PBMCs. These TCRs come from a human donor in good health.

The rearrangement joins TRBV5-4 to TRBJ1-2, with unresolved D. The CDR3 is 13 amino acids. Germline CDR1 reads SGHNT; CDR2 reads YYREEE (reference sequence). V dropped 4 bases and J dropped 6 bases, with 13 bases sitting between them. The CDR3 reads CASSPFDLNGYTF. CDR3 sequence (DNA): TGTGCCAGCAGCCCGTTCGATCTGAATGGCTACACCTTC.

The chain recombines TRBV13 with TRBJ1-4; 7 bases line up with TRBD1. The CDR3 runs to 15 residues. CDR1 and CDR2 (germline): PRHDT, FYEKMQ (reference sequence). J lost 7 bases, V lost 5 bases, and 10 bases had no gene match. The CDR3 nucleotides are TGTGCCAGCAGCCCCCGACAGGGTTCGGGTGAAAAACTGTTTTTT. Its protein product is CASSPRQGSGEKLFF.

The CDR3, as DNA: TGTGCCAGCAGCGAGAGCGGGGGGGCTGAAGAGACCCAGTACTTC. As protein: CASSESGGAEETQYF. The rearrangement uses TRBV7-9 and TRBJ2-5, with 10 bases lining up with TRBD2. CDR1 SEHNR and CDR2 FQNEAQ come from the germline V gene (reference sequence). Trimming cost V 5 bases and J 3 bases; bases outside gene matches: 6. The CDR3 is 15 residues long. Full variable domain (outside the CDR3, taken from reference TRBV7-9 and TRBJ2-5): DTGVSQNPRHKITKRGQNVTFRCDPISEHNRLYWYRQTLGQGPEFLTYFQNEAQLEKSRLLSDRFSAERPKGSFSTLEIQRTEQGDSAMYLCASSESGGAEETQYFGPGTRLLVL.

The chain uses TRBV3-1 and TRBJ2-1, with a tentative D call TRBD1 (7 bases). The CDR3 is 14 residues long. Germline loops: CDR1 LGHDT, CDR2 YNNKEL (reference sequence). The V end was cut by 4 bases, the J end by 2 bases, with 9 bases between. The CDR3 coding sequence is TGTGCCAGCAGCCCAGGGGGGACCTACAATGAGCAGTTCTTC. It yields the protein CASSPGGTYNEQFF.

CDR3 in DNA: TGTGCCAGCAGCTTAGGGACAGGGGCTGTCACTGAAGCTTTCTTT. Its protein is CASSLGTGAVTEAFF. The chain uses TRBV13 and TRBJ1-1, with 8 bases that match TRBD1. Germline-derived CDR1 and CDR2 are PRHDT and FYEKMQ (reference sequence). Losses at the gene ends were 0 bases for V and 4 bases for J; bases not matched to a gene: 4. The CDR3 sequence is 15 residues long.

This rearrangement joins TRBV5-1 to TRBJ2-3; D possibly corresponds to TRBD2 (7 bases). V was cut by 4 bases and J by 0 bases, with 18 bases left in between. Germline loops: CDR1 SGHRS, CDR2 YFSETQ. The CDR3 spans 17 residues. This chain's CDR3 is CASSELERGASTDTQYF. The CDR3 nucleotides read TGCGCCAGCAGCGAGTTGGAACGGGGGGCTAGCACAGATACGCAGTATTTT.

In nucleotides, the CDR3 is TGTGCCAGTAGTATAATCGGTAGAGAGGAGACCCAGTACTTC. It yields the protein CASSIIGREETQYF. This chain joins TRBV19 and TRBJ2-5; the D is unclear. The V end was cut by 2 bases, the J end by 5 bases, with 12 bases between. The CDR3 covers 14 residues. Germline values: CDR1 LNHDA, CDR2 SQIVND (reference sequence). The complete variable domain, with remaining parts taken from reference TRBV19 and TRBJ2-5, reads DGGITQSPKYLFRKEGQNVTLSCEQNLNHDAMYWYRQDPGQGLRLIYYSQIVNDFQKGDIAEGYSVSREKKESFPLTVTSAQKNPTAFYLCASSIIGREETQYFGPGTRLLVL.

The rearrangement uses TRBV24-1 and TRBJ1-2; 9 bases map to TRBD1. The V gene end was trimmed by 3 bases and the J gene end by 8 bases; junction bases not matched to a gene: 9. Germline assignment: CDR1 KGHDR and CDR2 SFDVKD. This CDR3 contains 15 residues. CDR3 sequence reads: CATSDPQQGARGYTF. The CDR3 DNA reads TGTGCCACCAGTGATCCCCAACAGGGGGCAAGGGGCTACACCTTC.

The V call is TRBV4-3, the J call TRBJ1-2, with D possibly matching TRBD1 (6 bases). Germline assignment: CDR1 LGHNA and CDR2 YSLEER. The CDR3 has 15 amino acids. Trimming took off 0 bases at V and 2 bases at J, with 10 bases between the two ends. The CDR3 loop reads CASSQDLQGNYGYTF. DNA for the CDR3: TGCGCCAGCAGCCAAGATCTACAGGGCAACTATGGCTACACCTTC.

V and J are TRBV29-1 and TRBJ1-1, with D tentatively TRBD1 (6 bases). Germline V lookup: CDR1 SQVTM, CDR2 ANQGSEA. The CDR3 sequence is 11 residues long. V lost 7 bases and J lost 6, with 12 bases in between. The CDR3: CSGRGTAEAFF. The DNA of the CDR3 is TGCAGCGGCAGGGGAACGGCTGAAGCTTTCTTT. Filled out from reference TRBV29-1 and TRBJ1-1, the complete variable domain reads SAVISQKPSRDICQRGTSLTIQCQVDSQVTMMFWYRQQPGQSLTLIATANQGSEATYESGFVIDKFPISRPNLTFSTLTVSNMSPEDSSIYLCSGRGTAEAFFGQGTRLTVV.

The V gene is TRBV15, the J gene TRBJ2-5; TRBD2 might be the D (6 bases). The V gene's germline CDR1 is LNHNV and CDR2 YYDKDF (reference sequence). V was cut by 6 bases and J by 7 bases, with 18 bases left in between. CDR3 length: 14 residues. The CDR3 DNA reads as TGTGCCACCAGTAGTAGCGGAGGCTGGGGGACCCAGTACTTC. It specifies CATSSSGGWGTQYF.

The gene calls are TRBV12-3 or TRBV12-4 and TRBJ2-1, with D unclear. V lost 6 bases and J lost 0, with 12 bases in between. The CDR3 is 15 residues long. CDR3 sequence (DNA): TGTGCCAGCAGACCCGATTGGAGCTCCTACAATGAGCAGTTCTTC. Its translation is CASRPDWSSYNEQFF.

This chain connects TRBV6-1 to TRBJ2-7, with D hard to call. V was clipped by 2 bases and J by 0 bases, with 11 bases between them. Looked up from germline, CDR1 is MNHNS and CDR2 is SASEGT. The CDR3 is 15 amino acids. The DNA for the CDR3 is TGTGCCAGCAGTGAAATCTGGTCTGCCTCCTACGAGCAGTACGTC. Translation: CASSEIWSASYEQYV.

The chain employs TRBV19 and TRBJ2-1, with D perhaps matching TRBD1 (5 bases). The CDR3 is made up of 13 amino acids. V lost 3 bases and J lost 6, with 9 bases in between. Germline CDR1 reads LNHDA; CDR2 reads SQIVND (reference sequence). The CDR3 region has the DNA TGTGCCAGTAGTATTTGGGGCCTCAATGAGCAGTTCTTC. It specifies CASSIWGLNEQFF. Looking up the rest from reference TRBV19 and TRBJ2-1 gives the full variable domain: DGGITQSPKYLFRKEGQNVTLSCEQNLNHDAMYWYRQDPGQGLRLIYYSQIVNDFQKGDIAEGYSVSREKKESFPLTVTSAQKNPTAFYLCASSIWGLNEQFFGPGTRLTVL.

The gene calls are TRBV4-1 and TRBJ2-7; 7 positions agree with TRBD2. Per the germline V gene, CDR1 is MGHRA and CDR2 is YSYEKL. CDR3 length: 14 residues. The V gene end was trimmed by 5 bases and the J gene end by 3 bases; junction bases not matched to a gene: 7. This CDR3 is CASSWAAGDYEQYF. The CDR3 region has the DNA TGCGCCAGCAGCTGGGCCGCGGGGGACTACGAGCAGTACTTC.

This clonotype was detected once. The chain combines TRBV7-9 with TRBJ2-2; D tentatively reads TRBD1 or TRBD2 (5 bases each). Germline values: CDR1 SEHNR, CDR2 FQNEAQ (reference sequence). V was shortened by 8 bases and J by 6 bases, with 7 bases between the two germline ends. The CDR3 is 11 residues long. CDR3 bases: TGTGCCAGCGGGACCGCCGGGGAGCTGTTTTTT. Translating it yields CASGTAGELFF.

The CDR3: CATGGSGYTF. CDR3 DNA sequence: TGTGCCACAGGGGGATCTGGCTACACCTTC. The chain combines TRBV12-3 or TRBV12-4 with TRBJ1-2; 7 bases match TRBD1. There are 10 residues in the CDR3. Losses at the gene ends were 10 bases for V and 7 bases for J; bases not matched to a gene: 3.

The chain links TRBV28 to TRBJ2-5; D may be TRBD2 (7 bases). CDR1 MDHEN and CDR2 SYDVKM come from the germline V gene. Trimming stripped 6 bases from V and 5 bases from J, with 16 bases between. CDR3 size: 14 residues. CDR3 sequence: CASSHGEGVETQYF. Here the CDR3 DNA reads TGTGCCAGCAGCCACGGGGAGGGGGTGGAGACCCAGTACTTC.

V usage is TRBV5-4 and J usage is TRBJ1-2; the D is unclear. V lost 0 bases to trimming and J lost 6 bases, with 12 bases between them. There are 14 residues in the CDR3. Per the germline V gene, CDR1 is SGHNT and CDR2 is YYREEE (reference sequence). The CDR3, as DNA: TGTGCCAGCAGCTTGGGAGGGAGCCATCATGGCTACACCTTC. This translates into CASSLGGSHHGYTF.

Regarding this clonotype: One end of the junction does not line up with germline, which may come from a read error. V and J are TRBV10-2 and TRBJ2-7, with D perhaps TRBD2 (5 bases). Per the germline V gene, CDR1 is WSHSY and CDR2 is SAAADI. The CDR3 is 14 amino acids. The CDR3 nucleotides read TGTGCCAGCAGTGAGGGCTCCCCCGGTTACGAGCAGTACTTC. Protein sequence: CASSEGSPGYEQYF.

The chain couples TRBV12-3 or TRBV12-4 to TRBJ1-1; D not certain. The CDR3 length is 13 residues. V was clipped by 5 bases and J by 1 base, with 8 bases between them. The CDR3 region has the DNA TGTGCCAGCAGTCAGAGAGGGAACACTGAAGCTTTCTTT. It is translated as CASSQRGNTEAFF.

The chain has TRBV4-2 and TRBJ2-7; TRBD1 matches at 10 bases. Unmatched junction bases numbered 3, after V lost 2 bases and J lost 5 bases. The CDR3 runs to 14 residues. Germline V lookup: CDR1 LGHNA, CDR2 YNFKEQ. In DNA, the CDR3 is TGTGCCAGCAGCCAACCCGGACAGGGGGACGAGCAGTACTTC. This sequence encodes CASSQPGQGDEQYF.

V usage is TRBV6-5 and J usage is TRBJ1-2; D is unresolved. Germline CDR1 reads MNHEY; CDR2 reads SVGAGI. The CDR3 is 12 residues long. The V and J ends lost 10 bases and 5 bases respectively, with 14 bases between them. CDR3 DNA: TGTGCCACCTCGGTGGGGAGATATGGCTACACCTTC. Translating gives CATSVGRYGYTF.